Detailed here is one T cell receptor (beta chain). The antigen is not known. Scientists made TCR beta libraries using quantitative 5'-RACE with molecular barcodes. TCRdb re-called the 5' RACE reads through MiXCR, storing one row per CDR3 protein. The table has tens of thousands of distinct CDR3 sequences, over 5% seen once. This entry belongs to a study of CD8 T cells in ankylosing spondylitis. Study conclusions and caveats: Blood from ankylosing spondylitis patients appeared to carry a characteristic roughly 8-variant TCR beta motif. Disease-associated clonotypes exhibited CD8+ identity and were relatively infrequent in peripheral blood. Significant enrichment of disease-linked clones was reported in matched ankylosing spondylitis synovial fluid.

Sample: synovial fluid, either unsorted or a sorted T cell fraction (not recorded which). The TCR comes from a male donor with ankylosing spondylitis.

CDR3 DNA sequence: TGCAGTGCTAGAGGCCCGGGGCAGACAATCTACGAGCAGTACTTC. Its protein is CSARGPGQTIYEQYF. The chain uses TRBV20-1 and TRBJ2-7; the D gene could be TRBD1 or TRBD2 (5 bases each). The CDR3 contains 15 residues. With 1 base removed from V and 3 bases from J, the gap between germline ends came to 16 bases. Germline-derived CDR1 and CDR2 are DFQATT and SNEGSKA (reference sequence).